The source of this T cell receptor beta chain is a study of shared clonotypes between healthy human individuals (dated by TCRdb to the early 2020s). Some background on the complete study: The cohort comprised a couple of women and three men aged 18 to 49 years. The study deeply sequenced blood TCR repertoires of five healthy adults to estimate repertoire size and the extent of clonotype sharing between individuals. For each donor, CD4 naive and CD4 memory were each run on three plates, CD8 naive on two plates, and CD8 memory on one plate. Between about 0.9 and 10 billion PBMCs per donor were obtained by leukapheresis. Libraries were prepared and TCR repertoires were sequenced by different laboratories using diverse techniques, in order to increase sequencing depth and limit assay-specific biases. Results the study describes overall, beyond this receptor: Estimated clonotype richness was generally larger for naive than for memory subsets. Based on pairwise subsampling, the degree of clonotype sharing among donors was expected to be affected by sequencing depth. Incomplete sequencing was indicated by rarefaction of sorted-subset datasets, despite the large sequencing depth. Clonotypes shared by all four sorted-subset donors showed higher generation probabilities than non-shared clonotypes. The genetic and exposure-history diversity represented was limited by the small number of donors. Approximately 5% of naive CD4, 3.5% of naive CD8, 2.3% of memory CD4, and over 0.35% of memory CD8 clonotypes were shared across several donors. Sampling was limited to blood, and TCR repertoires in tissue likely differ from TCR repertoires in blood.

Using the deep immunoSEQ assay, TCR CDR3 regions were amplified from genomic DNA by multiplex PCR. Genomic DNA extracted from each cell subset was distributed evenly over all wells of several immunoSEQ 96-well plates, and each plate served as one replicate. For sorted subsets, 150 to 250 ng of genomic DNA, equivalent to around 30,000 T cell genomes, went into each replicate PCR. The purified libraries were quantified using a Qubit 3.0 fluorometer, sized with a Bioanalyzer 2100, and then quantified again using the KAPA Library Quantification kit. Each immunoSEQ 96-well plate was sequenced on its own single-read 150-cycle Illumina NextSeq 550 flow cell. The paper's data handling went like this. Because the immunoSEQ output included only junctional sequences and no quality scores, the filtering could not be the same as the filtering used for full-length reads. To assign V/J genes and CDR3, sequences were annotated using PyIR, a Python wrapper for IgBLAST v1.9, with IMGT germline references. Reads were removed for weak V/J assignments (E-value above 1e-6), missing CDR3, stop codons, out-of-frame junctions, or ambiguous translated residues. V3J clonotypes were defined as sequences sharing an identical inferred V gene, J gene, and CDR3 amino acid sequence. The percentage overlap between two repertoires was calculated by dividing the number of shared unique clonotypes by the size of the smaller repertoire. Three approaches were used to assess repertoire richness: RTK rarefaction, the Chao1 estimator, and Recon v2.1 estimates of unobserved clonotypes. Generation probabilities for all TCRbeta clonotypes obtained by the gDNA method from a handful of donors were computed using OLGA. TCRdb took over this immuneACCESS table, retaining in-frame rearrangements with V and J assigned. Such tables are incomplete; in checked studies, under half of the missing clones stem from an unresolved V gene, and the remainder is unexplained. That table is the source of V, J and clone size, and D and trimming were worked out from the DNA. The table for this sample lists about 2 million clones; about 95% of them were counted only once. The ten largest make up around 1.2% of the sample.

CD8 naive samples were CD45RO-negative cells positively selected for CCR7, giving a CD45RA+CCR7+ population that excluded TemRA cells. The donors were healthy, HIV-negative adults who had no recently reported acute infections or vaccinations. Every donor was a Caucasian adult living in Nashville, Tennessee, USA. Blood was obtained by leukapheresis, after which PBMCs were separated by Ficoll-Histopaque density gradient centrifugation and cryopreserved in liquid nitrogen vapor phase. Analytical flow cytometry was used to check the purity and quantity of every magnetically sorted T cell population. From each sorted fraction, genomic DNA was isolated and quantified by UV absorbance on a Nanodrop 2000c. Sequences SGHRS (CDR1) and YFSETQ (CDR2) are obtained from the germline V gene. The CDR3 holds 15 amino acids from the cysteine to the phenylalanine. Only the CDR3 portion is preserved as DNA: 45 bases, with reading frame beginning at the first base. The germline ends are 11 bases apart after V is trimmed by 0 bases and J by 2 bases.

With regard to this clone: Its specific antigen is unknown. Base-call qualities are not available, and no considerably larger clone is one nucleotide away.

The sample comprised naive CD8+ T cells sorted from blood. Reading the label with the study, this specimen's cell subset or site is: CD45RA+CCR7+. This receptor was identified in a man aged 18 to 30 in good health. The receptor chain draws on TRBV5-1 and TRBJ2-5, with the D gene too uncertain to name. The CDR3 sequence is CASSLVGFTQETQYF. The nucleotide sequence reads TGCGCCAGCAGCTTGGTTGGGTTTACGCAAGAGACCCAGTACTTC.